The next 9 T cell receptor beta chains were all read from a single sample in a study of breast tumors, draining lymph nodes, adjacent tissues. Using its own MiXCR run on the multiplex PCR reads, TCRdb lists one record per CDR3 protein. The repertoire consists of some 200,000 distinct CDR3 sequences, with 30% to 40% occurring once and the leading ten covering approximately 4.3%. Axillary draining lymph nodes of breast cancer patients supplied the node samples. Sequencing input: axillary lymph node tissue. These receptors came from a female donor with breast cancer. Some clones in this sample may be carry-over from other donors' samples.

This clonotype was recorded many times. V and J are TRBV7-9 and TRBJ1-3; 7 bases are a match to TRBD1. V shed 8 bases and J 7 bases; nucleotides not matched to a gene: 8. CDR3 size: 13 residues. Per germline, CDR1 SEHNR and CDR2 FQNEAQ (reference sequence). The CDR3, as DNA: TGTGCCAGCCAGCGGGACAGTCGGAACACCATATATTTT. This gives the protein CASQRDSRNTIYF. The entire variable domain, with the rest obtained from reference TRBV7-9 and TRBJ1-3, is as follows: DTGVSQNPRHKITKRGQNVTFRCDPISEHNRLYWYRQTLGQGPEFLTYFQNEAQLEKSRLLSDRFSAERPKGSFSTLEIQRTEQGDSAMYLCASQRDSRNTIYFGEGSWLTVV.

At least ten counts were recorded for this clonotype. CDR3 protein: CASTTSRPYGYTF. CDR3 nucleotide sequence: TGTGCCAGCACTACATCAAGACCCTATGGCTACACCTTC. The gene calls are TRBV28 and TRBJ1-2; D is undetermined. This CDR3 has 13 residues. V was clipped by 7 bases and J by 4 bases, with 13 bases between them. Germline CDR1 MDHEN, CDR2 SYDVKM.

This clonotype has only a few counts. V and J are TRBV28 and TRBJ2-1; no definite D call. CDR3 length equals 14 residues. Trimming took 7 bases from V and 8 from J, leaving 18 bases between them. Germline CDR1 and CDR2: MDHEN and SYDVKM. Written as DNA, the CDR3 is TGTGCCAGCAAACCGCTAGGCCCCGGCGATGAGCAGTTCTTC. Translation: CASKPLGPGDEQFF.

Ten or more counts support this clonotype. The rearrangement links TRBV20-1 to TRBJ2-7; D call uncertain. V was pared by 5 bases and J by 7 bases, with 18 bases between. Germline assignment: CDR1 DFQATT and CDR2 SNEGSKA (reference sequence). This CDR3 region has 13 residues. CDR3 sequence reads: CSARQDHPGEQYF. The CDR3 region has the DNA TGCAGTGCTCGACAAGACCACCCTGGGGAGCAGTACTTC.

This clonotype was seen ten or more times. The chain joins TRBV5-1 to TRBJ2-3; D perhaps matches TRBD2 (5 bases). V lost 7 bases and J 3 bases, leaving 15 bases between the germline ends. The CDR3 spans 14 residues. Germline lookup yields CDR1 SGHRS and CDR2 YFSETQ. CDR3 sequence reads: CASRPGEITDTQYF. The CDR3 DNA follows: TGCGCCAGCCGTCCCGGGGAAATAACAGATACGCAGTATTTT.

The count of this clonotype is one. Being one base from a much bigger clone, this may be a read error. This chain uses TRBV15 with TRBJ2-4; tentatively, D is TRBD1 or TRBD2 (6 bases each). CDR1 LNHNV and CDR2 YYDKDF come from the germline V gene (reference sequence). This CDR3 has 16 amino acids. V shed 8 bases and J shed 0 bases, with 17 bases lying between them. The CDR3: CATADSGGGAKNIQYF. The DNA for the CDR3 is TGTGCCACCGCGGATAGCGGAGGGGGAGCCAAAAACATTCAGTACTTC.

On this clonotype: One junction end disagrees with the germline gene, perhaps due to a read error. The chain couples TRBV7-6 to TRBJ2-6, with D perhaps being TRBD1 or TRBD2 (5 bases each). The CDR3 consists of 15 residues. CDR1 and CDR2 from the germline V gene are SGHVS and FNYEAQ. The DNA for the CDR3 is TGTGCCAGCAGCTTAGGCGGTAGTGGGGGAAACGTCCTGCCTTTC. Translated, it gives CASSLGGSGGNVLPF.

This clonotype was seen ten or more times. This chain links TRBV20-1 with TRBJ2-7; 7 bases line up with TRBD2. Looked up from germline, CDR1 is DFQATT and CDR2 is SNEGSKA (reference sequence). The CDR3 contains 15 residues. V dropped 3 bases and J dropped 10; count of bases not matched to a gene: 18. The CDR3 loop is CSASRPEYLAEPQYF. CDR3 DNA: TGCAGTGCTAGCCGGCCGGAGTATCTAGCGGAGCCCCAGTACTTC.

The chain links TRBV15 to TRBJ2-2; 8 bases fit TRBD1. CDR1 is LNHNV, CDR2 YYDKDF, per germline (reference sequence). The V segment lost 2 bases and the J segment 4 bases; nucleotides outside the gene matches: 3. The CDR3 runs to 15 residues. CDR3 sequence: CATSRLDRVTGELFF. CDR3 DNA sequence: TGTGCCACCAGCAGACTGGACAGGGTCACCGGGGAGCTGTTTTTT.